The 7 T cell receptor beta chains reported below all come from one sample, sequenced in a study of blood T cells in healthy people across ages. Primers used in a second PCR of roughly 6 to 12 cycles were a sample-barcoded 5' primer and a J-beta primer mix. Using its own MiXCR run on the 5' RACE reads, TCRdb lists one record per CDR3 protein. In the table there are approximately 800,000 distinct CDR3 sequences, around a quarter of which are singletons. This sample also belongs to another study, concerning T cells of mothers and their children.

What was sequenced was blood. These receptors originate from a boy aged 5-17 years in good health.

Concerning this clonotype: No conserved phenylalanine or tryptophan ends this CDR3, so it is likely a read error. V and J are TRBV7-2 and TRBJ1-1; 9 nucleotides agree with TRBD1. V dropped 1 base and J dropped 3; count of bases not matched to a gene: 3. This CDR3 is built from 15 residues. The V gene's germline CDR1 is SGHTA and CDR2 FQGNSA. CDR3 coding DNA: TGTGCCAGCAGCTTAGGGGGACAGGGATACACTGAAGCTTTCCTT. This encodes CASSLGGQGYTEAFL.

The chain carries TRBV5-1 and TRBJ2-3, with 10 bases identical to TRBD2. Trimming at V came to 2 bases and at J to 5 bases, leaving 5 bases not matched to a gene. The CDR3 extends over 15 amino acids. Per germline, CDR1 SGHRS and CDR2 YFSETQ. CDR3 nucleotide sequence: TGCGCCAGCAGCTTCCCGCTAGCGGGGGTAGATACGCAGTATTTT. Its protein product is CASSFPLAGVDTQYF. Supplemented by reference TRBV5-1 and TRBJ2-3, the full variable domain reads KAGVTQTPRYLIKTRGQQVTLSCSPISGHRSVSWYQQTPGQGLQFLFEYFSETQRNKGNFPGRFSGRQFSNSRSEMNVSTLELGDSALYLCASSFPLAGVDTQYFGPGTRLTVL.

This clonotype was counted between two and nine times. The chain recombines TRBV28 with TRBJ2-3; 7 bases fit TRBD2. J lost 0 bases, V lost 4 bases, and 16 bases had no gene match. The germline V gene has CDR1 MDHEN and CDR2 SYDVKM. The CDR3 covers 19 residues. CDR3 loop: CASSSIPSGGSGSTDTQYF. CDR3 DNA: TGTGCCAGCAGTTCCATACCTTCGGGTGGTAGCGGGAGCACAGATACGCAGTATTTT.

DNA for the CDR3: TGTGCCAGCAGCGTAAGTGGCGGTTGGGAGACCCAGTACTTC. It translates to CASSVSGGWETQYF. The V and J genes are TRBV9 and TRBJ2-5; D gene unclear. The CDR3 loop spans 14 amino acids. Germline CDR1 reads SGDLS; CDR2 reads YYNGEE. With 1 base removed from V and 5 bases from J, the gap between germline ends came to 12 bases.

CDR3 protein: CASEIDSSYEQYF. Written as DNA, the CDR3 is TGTGCCAGCGAGATCGACAGTTCCTACGAGCAGTACTTC. The genes are TRBV28 and TRBJ2-7, with D possibly being TRBD1 (5 bases). V was pared by 8 bases and J by 1 base, with 12 bases between. The CDR3 sequence is 13 residues long. Per germline, CDR1 MDHEN and CDR2 SYDVKM. Full variable domain (outside the CDR3, taken from reference TRBV28 and TRBJ2-7): DVKVTQSSRYLVKRTGEKVFLECVQDMDHENMFWYRQDPGLGLRLIYFSYDVKMKEKGDIPEGYSVSREKKERFSLILESASTNQTSMYLCASEIDSSYEQYFGPGTRLTVT.

This clonotype was seen ten or more times. The chain recombines TRBV7-2 with TRBJ2-5, with 9 bases aligning to TRBD1. CDR3 length: 15 residues. The germline V gene has CDR1 SGHTA and CDR2 FQGNSA. Trimming cost V 1 base and J 4 bases; bases outside gene matches: 4. CDR3 DNA sequence: TGTGCCAGCAGCTTAGACGGGGACAGGGCAGAGACCCAGTACTTC. This encodes CASSLDGDRAETQYF.

V is TRBV4-1 and J is TRBJ2-1, with D tentatively TRBD2 (5 bases). Judging by the DNA end, TRBJ2-5 fits better; the J call may be wrong. In germline, CDR1 is MGHRA, CDR2 YSYEKL. The CDR3 is made up of 12 amino acids. In DNA form, the CDR3 reads TGCGCCAGCAGCTCTAGCTATGAGACCCAGTACTTC. This gives the protein CASSSSYETQYF.